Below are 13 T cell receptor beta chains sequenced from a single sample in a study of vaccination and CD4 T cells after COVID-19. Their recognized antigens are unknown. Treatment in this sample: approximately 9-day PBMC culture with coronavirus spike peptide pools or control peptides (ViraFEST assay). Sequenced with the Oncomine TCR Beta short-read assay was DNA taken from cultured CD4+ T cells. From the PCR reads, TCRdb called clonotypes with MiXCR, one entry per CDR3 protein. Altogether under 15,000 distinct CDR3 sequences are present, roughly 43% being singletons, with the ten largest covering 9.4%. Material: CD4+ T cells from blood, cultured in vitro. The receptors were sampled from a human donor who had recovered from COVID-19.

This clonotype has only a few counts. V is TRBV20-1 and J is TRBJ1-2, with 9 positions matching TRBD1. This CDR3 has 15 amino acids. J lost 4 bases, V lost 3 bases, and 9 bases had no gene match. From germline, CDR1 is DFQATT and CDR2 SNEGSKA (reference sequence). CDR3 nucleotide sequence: TGCAGTGCTAGGCAGACGGACAGGGGAGGCTATGGCTACACCTTC. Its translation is CSARQTDRGGYGYTF.

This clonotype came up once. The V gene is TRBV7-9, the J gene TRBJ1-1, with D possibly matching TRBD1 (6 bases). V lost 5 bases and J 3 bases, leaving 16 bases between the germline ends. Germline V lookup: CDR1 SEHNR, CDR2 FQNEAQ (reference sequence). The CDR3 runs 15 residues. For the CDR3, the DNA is TGTGCCAGCAGCAGGAGGTCGCCAGGGGACACTGAAGCTTTCTTT. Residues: CASSRRSPGDTEAFF.

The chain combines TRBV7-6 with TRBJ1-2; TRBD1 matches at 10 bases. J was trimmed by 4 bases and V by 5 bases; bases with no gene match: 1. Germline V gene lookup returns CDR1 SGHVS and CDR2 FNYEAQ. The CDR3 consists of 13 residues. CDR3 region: CASSGQGGYGYTF. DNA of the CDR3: TGTGCCAGCAGCGGACAGGGGGGCTATGGCTACACCTTC.

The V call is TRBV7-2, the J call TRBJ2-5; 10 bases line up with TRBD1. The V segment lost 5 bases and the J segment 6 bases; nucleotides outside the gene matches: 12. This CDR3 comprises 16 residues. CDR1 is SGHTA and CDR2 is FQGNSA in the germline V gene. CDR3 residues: CASSPRGTGEWKTQYF. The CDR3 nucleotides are TGTGCCAGCAGCCCCCGGGGGACAGGGGAATGGAAGACCCAGTACTTC.

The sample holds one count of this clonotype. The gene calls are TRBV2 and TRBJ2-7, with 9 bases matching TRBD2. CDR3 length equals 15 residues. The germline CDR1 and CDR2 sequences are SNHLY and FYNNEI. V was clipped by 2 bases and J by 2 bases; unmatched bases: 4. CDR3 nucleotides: TGTGCCAGCAGTGAATTGTCTAGCGGGGCCTACGAGCAGTACTTC. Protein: CASSELSSGAYEQYF.

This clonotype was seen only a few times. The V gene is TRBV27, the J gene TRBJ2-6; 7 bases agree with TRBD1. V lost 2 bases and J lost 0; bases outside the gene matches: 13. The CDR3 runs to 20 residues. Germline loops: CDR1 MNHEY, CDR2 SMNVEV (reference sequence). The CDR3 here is CASSLTGTAGYPSGANVLTF. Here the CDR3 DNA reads TGTGCCAGCAGTTTAACGGGGACAGCCGGATACCCCTCTGGGGCCAACGTCCTGACTTTC.

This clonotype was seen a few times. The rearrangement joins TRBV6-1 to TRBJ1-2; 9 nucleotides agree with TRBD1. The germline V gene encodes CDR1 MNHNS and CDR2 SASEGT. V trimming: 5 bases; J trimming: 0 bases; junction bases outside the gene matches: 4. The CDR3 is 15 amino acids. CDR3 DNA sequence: TGTGCCAGCAGTAACGACAGGGGGTCTAACTATGGCTACACCTTC. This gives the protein CASSNDRGSNYGYTF.

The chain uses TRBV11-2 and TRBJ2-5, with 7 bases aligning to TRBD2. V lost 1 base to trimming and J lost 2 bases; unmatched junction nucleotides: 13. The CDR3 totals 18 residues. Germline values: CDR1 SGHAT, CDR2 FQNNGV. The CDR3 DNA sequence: TGTGCCAGCAGCTTAGGGCTGTTGGCTAGCGGTCGACAAGAGACCCAGTACTTC. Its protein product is CASSLGLLASGRQETQYF.

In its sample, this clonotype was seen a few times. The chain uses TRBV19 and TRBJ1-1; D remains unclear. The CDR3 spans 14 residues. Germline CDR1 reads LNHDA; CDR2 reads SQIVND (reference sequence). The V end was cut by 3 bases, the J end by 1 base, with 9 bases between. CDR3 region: CASSIPHRNTEAFF. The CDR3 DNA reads TGTGCCAGTAGTATTCCCCACAGGAACACTGAAGCTTTCTTT.

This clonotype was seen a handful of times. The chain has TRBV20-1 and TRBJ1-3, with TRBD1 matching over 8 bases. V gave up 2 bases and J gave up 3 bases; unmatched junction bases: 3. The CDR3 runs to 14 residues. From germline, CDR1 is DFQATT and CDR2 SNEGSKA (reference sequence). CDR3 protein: CSARQGAIGNTIYF. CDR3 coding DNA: TGCAGTGCTAGACAGGGGGCTATTGGAAACACCATATATTTT.

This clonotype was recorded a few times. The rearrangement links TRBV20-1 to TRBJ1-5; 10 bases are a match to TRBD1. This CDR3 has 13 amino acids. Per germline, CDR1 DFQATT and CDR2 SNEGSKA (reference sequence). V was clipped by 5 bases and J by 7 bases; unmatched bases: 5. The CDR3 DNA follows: TGCAGTGCTGGACAGGGGGTGGAACAGCCCCAGCATTTT. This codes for CSAGQGVEQPQHF.

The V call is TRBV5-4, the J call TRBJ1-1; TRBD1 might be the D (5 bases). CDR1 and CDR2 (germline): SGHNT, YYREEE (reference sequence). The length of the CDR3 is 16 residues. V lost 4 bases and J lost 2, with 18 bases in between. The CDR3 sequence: CASSLGTPGPNTEAFF. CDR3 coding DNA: TGTGCCAGCAGCCTAGGGACCCCAGGTCCCAACACTGAAGCTTTCTTT.

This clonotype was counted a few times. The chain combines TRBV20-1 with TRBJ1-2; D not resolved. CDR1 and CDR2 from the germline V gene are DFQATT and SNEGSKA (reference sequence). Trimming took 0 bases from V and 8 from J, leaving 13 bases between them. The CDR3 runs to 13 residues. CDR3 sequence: CSARDQRASGYTF. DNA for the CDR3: TGCAGTGCTAGAGATCAGCGGGCAAGCGGCTACACCTTC.